This T cell receptor (beta chain) was captured in a study of blood T cell repertoires in COVID-19. As for the study in general: COVID-19 samples from acute and convalescent phases originated in the United States, Italy and Spain.

The CDR3 consists of 13 residues. V was shortened by 6 bases and J by 6 bases, with 9 bases between the two germline ends. CDR1 and CDR2 (germline): MRHNA, SNTAGT. Assay: immunoSEQ multiplex PCR; the TCRdb copy retains only in-frame clones and omits some. The top ten clones hold 15% to 20% of a sample with 200,000 to 250,000 clones, less than 90% of them seen once. This clone was seen a few times. This TCR was recovered from a woman of 80 years or more with active or convalescent COVID-19. The sequencing sample was made of peripheral blood. This chain uses TRBV6-4 with TRBJ1-6, with a possible D match to TRBD1 (5 bases). In DNA form, the CDR3 reads TGTGCCAGCAGGCGGGACTTTAATTCACCCCTCCACTTT. This sequence encodes CASRRDFNSPLHF.